This TCR beta chain was observed in a study of T cell clonality in common variable immunodeficiency. Findings and limits, study-wide: T cell subpopulation sequencing would be needed to explain CVID clonality.

There are a few counts of this clone. Its cognate antigen is unknown. Coverage ceases 3 residues before the CDR3 finishes, and the germline J gene fills in the end. From germline, CDR1 is SNHLY and CDR2 FYNNEI. CDR3 length: 15 residues. With 6 bases removed from V and 0 bases from J, the gap between germline ends came to 12 bases. Assay: immunoSEQ multiplex PCR; the TCRdb copy retains only in-frame clones and omits some. This sample comprises some 39,000 clones, none seen once only. Sequenced input: peripheral blood mononuclear cells. The TCR originated in a person aged 18 to 75 in good health. This chain uses TRBV2 with TRBJ1-3; tentative D call: TRBD1 (6 bases). Incomplete CDR3 DNA: TGTGCCAGCAGGATCGGACAGCTCTCTGGAAACACC. Encoded protein: CASRIGQLSGNT. The full CDR3 reads CASRIGQLSGNTIYF.